The TCR beta chain described here comes from a study of cytomegalovirus exposure and HLA in healthy donors. In the PCR, 60 Vbeta and 13 Jbeta primers were used. Measured with immunoSEQ multiplex PCR; TCRdb has only the in-frame clones, and not every one. The sample records roughly 180,000 clones, 75% being singletons. Looked up from germline, CDR1 is MDHEN and CDR2 is SYDVKM. The V segment lost 6 bases and the J segment 3 bases; nucleotides outside the gene matches: 8. This CDR3 region has 14 residues. The sequencing input was PBMCs. The chain has TRBV28 and TRBJ2-7; TRBD2 agrees at 7 bases. The origin of this receptor is a woman aged 40 to 50 in good health and CMV-seropositive. The CDR3 spells CASSIAGLHYEQYF. DNA of the CDR3: TGTGCCAGCAGCATAGCGGGCCTACACTACGAGCAGTACTTC.